These T cell receptor beta chains were read from a single sample in a study of cytotoxic CD8 clonotypes in ibrutinib-treated CLL. Produced via immunoSEQ multiplex PCR; TCRdb's table is partial and in-frame only. The sample has roughly 200,000 clones; over 55% are singletons. The sample here was PBMCs, taken after 24 months of ibrutinib treatment. Receptors originate from a human donor with chronic lymphocytic leukemia. Each CDR3 is given with its conserved first and last residue. D genes are given only for firm matches. A clone size is listed for some rows: how often the clone was seen (once, few, many), or a class if it is expanded.

TRBV19	NA	NA	TRBJ2-7	CASSVTGTKQYF	TGTGCCAGTAGTGTCACAGGGACTAAGCAGTACTTC
TRBV5-5	TRBD2	NA	TRBJ2-1	CASSLTGTSGSGEQFF	TGTGCCAGCAGCTTGACCGGGACTAGCGGGAGTGGTGAGCAGTTCTTC
TRBV25-1	NA	NA	TRBJ1-1	CASSEPKTGNTEAFF	TGTGCCAGCAGTGAACCCAAGACAGGAAACACTGAAGCTTTCTTT
TRBV13	NA	once	TRBJ2-7	CASTFGTLLREQYF	TGTGCCAGCACTTTCGGGACTCTCCTTCGCGAGCAGTACTTC
TRBV5-1	TRBD2	NA	TRBJ2-1	CASSLGLAGGSYRNNEQFF	TGCGCCAGCAGCTTGGGGCTAGCGGGAGGGTCCTATCGAAACAATGAGCAGTTCTTC
TRBV9	NA	NA	TRBJ2-3	CASSVVLGLEPTDTQYF	TGTGCCAGCAGCGTAGTACTGGGATTGGAACCCACAGATACGCAGTATTTT
TRBV7-9	TRBD1	NA	TRBJ1-1	CASSLVLGQGEGNTEAFF	TGTGCCAGCAGCTTAGTCCTAGGACAGGGAGAGGGGAACACTGAAGCTTTCTTT
TRBV18	TRBD1	few	TRBJ1-2	CASSPDRVYGYTF	TGTGCCAGCTCACCGGACAGGGTCTATGGCTACACCTTC
TRBV7-2	TRBD2	NA	TRBJ2-5	CASGGYQETQYF	TGTGCCTCCGGGGGGTACCAAGAGACCCAGTACTTC
TRBV4-1	NA	few	TRBJ2-2	CASSFSLSTGELFF	TGCGCCAGCAGCTTCTCTCTCAGCACCGGGGAGCTGTTTTTT
TRBV9	TRBD1	few	TRBJ2-1	CASSVGDRVTGNEQFF	TGTGCCAGCAGCGTAGGAGACAGGGTTACGGGGAATGAGCAGTTCTTC
TRBV5-4	NA	NA	TRBJ2-1	CASSSRRATTYNEQFF	TGTGCCAGCAGCAGCCGTAGGGCTACAACTTACAATGAGCAGTTCTTC
TRBV6-6	NA	NA	TRBJ1-1	CASSYSIGGLRAFF	TGTGCCAGCAGTTACTCGATAGGGGGGCTGCGGGCTTTCTTT
TRBV28	NA	NA	TRBJ1-5	CASSFVGNSNQPQHF	TGTGCCAGCAGTTTTGTCGGGAATAGCAATCAGCCCCAGCATTTT
TRBV7-2	TRBD2	NA	TRBJ2-7	CASSLVLAGAQEQYF	TGTGCCAGCAGCTTAGTACTAGCGGGAGCCCAGGAGCAGTACTTC
TRBV15	NA	once	TRBJ2-1	CATSRESGLVDNEQFF	TGTGCCACCAGCAGAGAGTCCGGACTGGTTGACAATGAGCAGTTCTTC
TRBV11-2	NA	NA	TRBJ2-1	CASSERSYNEQFF	TGTGCCAGCAGCGAGAGATCCTACAATGAGCAGTTCTTC
TRBV6-4	NA	NA	TRBJ2-2	CASSEVSENTGELFF	TGTGCCAGCAGTGAGGTCAGCGAGAACACCGGGGAGCTGTTTTTT
TRBV9	NA	NA	TRBJ1-1	CASSVRTNQEAFF	TGTGCCAGCAGCGTACGGACAAACCAAGAAGCTTTCTTT
TRBV19	TRBD1	NA	TRBJ2-5	CASSTGTGAFFETQYF	TGTGCCAGTAGCACCGGGACAGGCGCGTTCTTTGAGACCCAGTACTTC
TRBV11-2	NA	few	TRBJ2-2	CASSLSVNTGELFF	TGTGCCAGCAGCTTATCGGTGAACACCGGGGAGCTGTTTTTT
TRBV2	NA	few	TRBJ1-2	CASSDLGAGYGYTF	TGTGCCAGCAGTGATCTGGGGGCTGGCTATGGCTACACCTTC
TRBV5-1	NA	NA	TRBJ2-7	CASSPSGGGYEQYF	TGCGCCAGCAGCCCGAGTGGAGGGGGCTACGAGCAGTACTTC
TRBV6-1	TRBD1	few	TRBJ2-7	CASSWTGWTYEQYF	TGTGCCAGCAGCTGGACAGGGTGGACCTACGAGCAGTACTTC
TRBV29-1	NA	NA	TRBJ2-7	CSAADSPYEQYF	TGCAGCGCAGCCGACAGTCCCTACGAGCAGTACTTC
TRBV6-6	NA	NA	TRBJ2-7	CASGGVSYEQYF	TGTGCCAGCGGTGGAGTCTCCTACGAGCAGTACTTC
TRBV21-1	NA	NA	TRBJ2-7	CASTEGFSSSYEQYF	TGTGCCAGCACCGAGGGGTTTTCGAGCTCCTACGAGCAGTACTTC
TRBV25-1	NA	NA	TRBJ2-3	CASSKPWGQTDTQYF	TGTGCCAGCAGTAAGCCCTGGGGTCAGACAGATACGCAGTATTTT
TRBV12-5	NA	NA	TRBJ2-2	CASGFLLVPNTGELFF	TGTGCTAGTGGTTTTCTTCTCGTACCGAACACCGGGGAGCTGTTTTTT
TRBV6-5	TRBD2	NA	TRBJ2-7	CASSYTSGLDEQYF	TGTGCCAGCAGCTACACTAGCGGGTTGGACGAGCAGTACTTC
TRBV14	NA	NA	TRBJ2-5	CASSPRLVRETQYF	TGTGCCAGCAGCCCCCGACTAGTACGGGAGACCCAGTACTTC
TRBV7-3	TRBD2	once	TRBJ2-1	CASSLMAGEYHEQFF	TGTGCCAGCAGCTTAATGGCGGGAGAGTACCATGAGCAGTTCTTC
TRBV18	NA	few	TRBJ1-5	CASSLATASYSNQPQHF	TGTGCCAGCTCACTTGCGACAGCAAGTTATAGCAATCAGCCCCAGCATTTT
TRBV6-5	TRBD1	NA	TRBJ2-7	CASKTGGGYEQYF	TGTGCCAGCAAGACAGGGGGCGGCTACGAGCAGTACTTC
TRBV29-1	NA	NA	TRBJ2-6	CSVVMAGANVLTF	TGCAGCGTTGTAATGGCTGGGGCCAACGTCCTGACTTTC
TRBV6-1	NA	NA	TRBJ2-1	CASILDRLYNEQFF	TGTGCCAGCATCCTCGACCGCCTTTACAATGAGCAGTTCTTC
TRBV7-3	TRBD2	NA	TRBJ2-1	CASSSALSGRTFF	TGTGCCAGCAGCTCCGCCTTGAGCGGGAGGACGTTCTTC
TRBV28	NA	few	TRBJ2-1	CASSLGTTGNYNEQFF	TGTGCCAGCAGTTTGGGCACGACCGGGAACTACAATGAGCAGTTCTTC
TRBV7-3	NA	NA	TRBJ2-3	CASSPQAGPTSTDTQYF	TGTGCCAGCAGCCCACAGGCGGGCCCTACTAGCACAGATACGCAGTATTTT
TRBV11-2	NA	NA	TRBJ2-1	CASSSTAESYNEQFF	TGTGCCAGCAGCTCTACGGCAGAATCCTACAATGAGCAGTTCTTC
TRBV5-1	NA	NA	TRBJ1-1	CASRLALGRKTEAFF	TGCGCCAGCAGATTGGCTCTGGGAAGAAAGACTGAAGCTTTCTTT
TRBV9	NA	few	TRBJ2-3	CASSSGHGTDTQYF	TGTGCCAGCAGTAGCGGACACGGAACAGATACGCAGTATTTT
TRBV6-6	NA	NA	TRBJ1-5	CASSYMGSNQPQHF	TGTGCCAGCAGTTACATGGGTAGCAATCAGCCCCAGCATTTT
TRBV30	TRBD1	NA	TRBJ1-1	CAWSVTGTGNTEAFF	TGTGCCTGGAGTGTAACCGGGACAGGGAACACTGAAGCTTTCTTT
TRBV6-1	NA	NA	TRBJ2-6	CASSEVGAGANVLTF	TGTGCCAGCAGTGAGGTGGGCGCTGGGGCCAACGTCCTGACTTTC